The clone carrying this TCR beta chain showed up just a few times. The antigen is not known. This sample is drawn from a study of beta chain features in type 1 diabetes. Findings of the study overall: Shorter TCRB CDR3s, moderately but significantly so, were found in Type 1 diabetes patients in all four CD4+ subsets. Comparison showed that naive, central memory and Treg TCRB repertoires appeared more similar among patients than among healthy donors.

Via the markers CD45RO/CCR7/CD25/CD127/CD95/CD27, stem cell-like memory, regulatory, central memory and naive CD4+ cells were sorted. The authors reverse transcribed all of the isolated RNA, so sequencing captured expressed TCRB transcripts. Reads for stem cell-like memory T cell samples averaged about 1.01 million. The table came from immunoSEQ multiplex PCR; TCRdb's copy has only in-frame clones and leaves some out. The sample records around 19,000 clones, 50% being singletons. Germline lookup yields CDR1 SNHLY and CDR2 FYNNEI. J was trimmed by 1 base and V by 6 bases; bases with no gene match: 4. The CDR3 has 14 residues.

The specimen sequenced was stem cell memory CD4+ T cells from blood. The clonotype originates from a man younger than 35 in good health. The rearrangement uses TRBV2 and TRBJ1-1, with TRBD1 identical over 8 bases. CDR3: CASRRTGKNTEAFF. The CDR3 region has the DNA TGTGCCAGCAGAAGGACAGGGAAGAACACTGAAGCTTTCTTT.